This T cell receptor beta chain was found in a study of blood T cell repertoires in COVID-19. For the study at large: From the United States, Italy and Spain came samples of acute and convalescent COVID-19. PBMCs, B-cell-depleted T cells, or T cells were the source of the cDNA or gDNA that made up the material.

The CDR3 extends over 18 amino acids. CDR1 and CDR2 (germline): PRHDT, FYEKMQ (reference sequence). V lost 5 bases to trimming and J lost 2 bases, with 21 bases between them. Sequencing was performed with immunoSEQ multiplex PCR; in TCRdb, only in-frame clones are kept and a portion is missing. The sample lists approximately 160,000 clones; more than 75% were seen once. Ages ranged from about 18 to 100 years, with residence in some 25 US areas. The clonotype was recovered from a woman in her 50s who had recovered from COVID-19. The specimen sequenced was PBMCs or T cells enriched from blood (not recorded which). The chain couples TRBV13 to TRBJ2-2; D is perhaps TRBD2 (6 bases). The CDR3 protein is CASSIRGRVGLNTGELFF. CDR3 bases: TGTGCCAGCAGCATAAGAGGCAGGGTCGGACTAAACACCGGGGAGCTGTTTTTT.